The clone carrying this TCR beta chain was counted at least ten times. Its antigen remains unidentified. Germline V gene sequence: CDR1 SGHVS, CDR2 FNYEAQ. This CDR3 spans 12 amino acids. Trimming removed 4 bases from V and 4 bases from J, with 4 bases in between. The data were taken from a study of identical twins. Study-wide points: It was possible that invariant MAIT and iNKT cells partly confounded the zero-insertion analyses.

TCRdb reanalysed the 5' RACE reads using MiXCR and keeps one entry per CDR3 protein. The sample includes 250,000 to 300,000 distinct CDR3 sequences, roughly 9.8% seen only once; the top ten take 7% to 8.5%. These records were also assigned to another study, of yellow fever vaccine responses in identical twins.

This clonotype was obtained from a young woman in good health. Specimen: CD8+ T cells sorted from blood. This chain links TRBV7-6 with TRBJ2-2; no firm D call. Here the CDR3 reads CASSSLTGELFF. CDR3 DNA: TGTGCCAGCAGCTCGCTCACCGGGGAGCTGTTTTTT.